A single sample is the source of the 18 T cell receptor beta chains below, sequenced in a study of blood T cell repertoires in COVID-19. Assay used: immunoSEQ multiplex PCR; TCRdb lists only in-frame clones, some missing. The table includes 70,000 to 100,000 clones, around 75% detected once. Sequenced sample: peripheral blood. Every receptor here comes from a woman between 45 and 65 years old with acute or convalescent COVID-19.

The chain is built from TRBV19 and TRBJ1-2, with a possible D match to TRBD1 (6 bases). The germline V and J ends were trimmed by 9 bases and 8 bases, with 22 bases remaining between them. The CDR3 is made up of 14 amino acids. Germline V lookup: CDR1 LNHDA, CDR2 SQIVND (reference sequence). CDR3 sequence reads: CASALGAALHGYTF. In nucleotides, the CDR3 is TGTGCCAGCGCCCTGGGGGCCGCCCTCCACGGCTACACCTTC.

The genes are TRBV6-5 and TRBJ2-1, with D tentatively TRBD1 (6 bases). This CDR3 contains 16 residues. Trimming shortened V by 4 bases and J by 4 bases, and 17 bases separated the two germline ends. Germline CDR1 and CDR2: MNHEY and SVGAGI. The CDR3 sequence: CASSSRSGAHYNEQFF. In nucleotides, the CDR3 is TGTGCCAGCAGTTCACGATCAGGGGCGCATTACAATGAGCAGTTCTTC.

In its sample, this clone was seen a few times. The rearrangement links TRBV28 to TRBJ1-3; 9 positions match TRBD1. The V gene's germline CDR1 is MDHEN and CDR2 SYDVKM. CDR3 size: 16 residues. Trimming removed 2 bases from V and 8 bases from J; junction bases left unmatched: 10. CDR3 DNA: TGTGCCAGCAGTTTAAACCCCGGACAGGGGAGGGACACCATATATTTT. This sequence encodes CASSLNPGQGRDTIYF.

The chain is built from TRBV30 and TRBJ1-1; 7 positions agree with TRBD1. This CDR3 region has 14 residues. Germline CDR1 is GTSNPN and CDR2 is SVGIG (reference sequence). V gave up 4 bases and J gave up 0 bases; unmatched junction bases: 5. The CDR3 is CAWNLGQVNTEAFF. In nucleotides, the CDR3 is TGTGCCTGGAACCTCGGACAGGTGAACACTGAAGCTTTCTTT.

The chain carries TRBV29-1 and TRBJ1-1, with 7 bases identical to TRBD1. The CDR3 runs to 13 residues. V dropped 3 bases and J dropped 2; count of bases not matched to a gene: 3. Germline CDR1 SQVTM, CDR2 ANQGSEA. The CDR3 reads CSVDRGTNTEAFF. The DNA of the CDR3 is TGCAGCGTTGACAGGGGGACTAACACTGAAGCTTTCTTT.

The chain uses TRBV6-2 or TRBV6-3 and TRBJ1-6; maybe TRBD1 (5 bases). The germline gives CDR1 MNHEY, CDR2 SVGEGT. The CDR3 runs 17 residues. The V end lost 6 bases, the J end lost 0 bases, and 15 bases lay between the germline ends. For the CDR3, the DNA is TGTGCCAGCAGCCCTGGGGGGGGATTCTCCTATAATTCACCCCTCCACTTT. This sequence encodes CASSPGGGFSYNSPLHF.

This rearrangement joins TRBV7-2 to TRBJ1-1; D may be TRBD1 (5 bases). This CDR3 spans 14 amino acids. The V and J ends lost 1 base and 5 bases respectively, with 11 bases between them. The germline V gene encodes CDR1 SGHTA and CDR2 FQGNSA. CDR3 nucleotide sequence: TGTGCCAGCAGCTTAGTGGCAGGGACTACTGAAGCTTTCTTT. Translation gives CASSLVAGTTEAFF.

V usage is TRBV19 and J usage is TRBJ2-3; 7 bases align to TRBD1. The CDR3 spans 14 residues. With V trimmed by 6 bases and J by 2 bases, 5 bases remained unmatched. The germline V gene encodes CDR1 LNHDA and CDR2 SQIVND (reference sequence). The CDR3 coding sequence is TGTGCCAGTAGCCTGACAGGGCTCACAGATACGCAGTATTTT. This encodes CASSLTGLTDTQYF.

The V and J genes are TRBV28 and TRBJ1-1; D is undetermined. Germline lookup yields CDR1 MDHEN and CDR2 SYDVKM. The CDR3 has 14 residues. Trimming cost V 6 bases and J 1 base, with 12 bases left between them. The CDR3: CASSATVANTEAFF. Written as DNA, the CDR3 is TGTGCCAGCAGCGCGACGGTAGCGAACACTGAAGCTTTCTTT.

This clone has only a few counts. The rearrangement uses TRBV12-3 or TRBV12-4 and TRBJ2-7, with 7 bases fitting TRBD2. CDR3 length: 13 amino acids. Unmatched junction bases numbered 7, after V lost 5 bases and J lost 6 bases. CDR3 loop: CASSRNGRPEQYF. The CDR3 DNA is TGTGCCAGCAGTCGTAACGGGAGGCCCGAGCAGTACTTC.

The chain recombines TRBV7-2 with TRBJ2-7, with D maybe TRBD1 (5 bases). V shed 2 bases and J shed 0 bases, with 8 bases lying between them. In germline, CDR1 is SGHTA, CDR2 FQGNSA. The CDR3 contains 14 residues. CDR3 sequence (DNA): TGTGCCAGCAGCTTATGGGGCAGCTCCTACGAGCAGTACTTC. This codes for CASSLWGSSYEQYF. Full variable domain (rest looked up from reference TRBV7-2 and TRBJ2-7): GAGVSQSPSNKVTEKGKDVELRCDPISGHTALYWYRQSLGQGLEFLIYFQGNSAPDKSGLPSDRFSAERTGGSVSTLTIQRTQQEDSAVYLCASSLWGSSYEQYFGPGTRLTVT.

V gene TRBV6-2 or TRBV6-3 combines with J gene TRBJ2-7; 8 positions match TRBD1. V gave up 1 base and J gave up 5 bases; unmatched junction bases: 4. Germline loops: CDR1 MNHEY, CDR2 SVGEGT. The CDR3 is 14 residues long. The CDR3 loop reads CASSYWSTGDEQYF. The CDR3 DNA is TGTGCCAGCAGTTACTGGTCGACAGGGGACGAGCAGTACTTC.

In its sample, this clone was seen a few times. V gene TRBV5-1 combines with J gene TRBJ2-7; TRBD1 might be the D (6 bases). The CDR3 consists of 16 residues. Germline V lookup: CDR1 SGHRS, CDR2 YFSETQ. Trimming took off 2 bases at V and 5 bases at J, with 20 bases between the two ends. DNA for the CDR3: TGCGCCAGCAGCTTATTAAGTACAGCCCAGGGGAACGAGCAGTACTTC. It encodes CASSLLSTAQGNEQYF.

The chain recombines TRBV5-1 with TRBJ2-3; TRBD2 matches at 10 bases. Germline CDR1 SGHRS, CDR2 YFSETQ. Trimming removed 0 bases from V and 7 bases from J; junction bases left unmatched: 8. The CDR3 is made up of 16 amino acids. DNA for the CDR3: TGCGCCAGCAGCTTGGAAAGCGGGGGGGCCGGGAATACGCAGTATTTT. It is translated as CASSLESGGAGNTQYF. Drawing the rest from reference TRBV5-1 and TRBJ2-3, the complete variable domain is KAGVTQTPRYLIKTRGQQVTLSCSPISGHRSVSWYQQTPGQGLQFLFEYFSETQRNKGNFPGRFSGRQFSNSRSEMNVSTLELGDSALYLCASSLESGGAGNTQYFGPGTRLTVL.

The chain has TRBV11-2 and TRBJ2-1, with a possible D match to TRBD1 (7 bases). This CDR3 is built from 17 residues. V lost 5 bases to trimming and J lost 3 bases, with 20 bases between them. The germline CDR1 and CDR2 sequences are SGHAT and FQNNGV. The CDR3 loop is CASSLGGGAGSYNEQFF. In DNA form, the CDR3 reads TGTGCCAGCAGCCTCGGAGGGGGCGCGGGAAGCTACAATGAGCAGTTCTTC.

The chain couples TRBV5-1 to TRBJ2-1, with D tentatively TRBD2 (5 bases). Trimming cost V 0 bases and J 10 bases, with 11 bases left between them. The CDR3 sequence is 13 residues long. Germline lookup yields CDR1 SGHRS and CDR2 YFSETQ. The CDR3 DNA sequence: TGCGCCAGCAGCTTGGAGGCTAGCTGGGAGCAGTTCTTC. Its translation: CASSLEASWEQFF.

This clone has a handful of counts. The J gene is TRBJ1-3, the V gene TRBV18; D may be TRBD1 (6 bases). Between the trimmed V and J ends, which lost 2 bases and 3 bases, there was a span of 14 bases. Germline loops: CDR1 KGHSH, CDR2 LQKENI. The CDR3 is made up of 16 amino acids. DNA for the CDR3: TGTGCCAGCTCACCAACTACAGGGATCAATGGAAACACCATATATTTT. Residues: CASSPTTGINGNTIYF.

This clone is a singleton in its sample. The rearrangement joins TRBV10-2 to TRBJ1-1; D is perhaps TRBD1 (6 bases). The CDR3 loop spans 12 amino acids. Looked up from germline, CDR1 is WSHSY and CDR2 is SAAADI. Between the trimmed V and J ends, which lost 3 bases and 9 bases, there was a span of 11 bases. CDR3 residues: CASSDLGQKAFF. As DNA, the CDR3 is TGCGCCAGCAGTGATCTAGGACAGAAAGCTTTCTTT.